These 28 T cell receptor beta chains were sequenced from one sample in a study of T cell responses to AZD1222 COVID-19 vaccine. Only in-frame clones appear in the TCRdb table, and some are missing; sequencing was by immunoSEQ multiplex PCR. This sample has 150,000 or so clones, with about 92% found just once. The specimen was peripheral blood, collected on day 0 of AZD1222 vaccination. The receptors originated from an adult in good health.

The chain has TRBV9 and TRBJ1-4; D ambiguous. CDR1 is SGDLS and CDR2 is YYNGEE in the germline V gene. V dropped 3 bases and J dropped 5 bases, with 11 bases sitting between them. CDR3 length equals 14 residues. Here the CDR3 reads CASSAGDRNEKLFF. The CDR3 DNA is TGTGCCAGCAGCGCCGGGGATCGGAATGAAAAACTGTTTTTT.

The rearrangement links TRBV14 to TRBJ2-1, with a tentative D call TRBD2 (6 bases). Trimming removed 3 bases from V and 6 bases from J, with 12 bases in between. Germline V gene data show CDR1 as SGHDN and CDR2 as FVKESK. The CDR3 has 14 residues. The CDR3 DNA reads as TGTGCCAGCAGCCAGGCAGGGACTCTCAATGAGCAGTTCTTC. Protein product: CASSQAGTLNEQFF.

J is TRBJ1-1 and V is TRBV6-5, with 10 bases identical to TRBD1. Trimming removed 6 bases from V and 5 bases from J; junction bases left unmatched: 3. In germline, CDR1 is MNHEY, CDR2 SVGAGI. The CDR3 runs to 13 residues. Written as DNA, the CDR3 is TGTGCCAGCAGCCGGACAGGGGGTACTGAAGCTTTCTTT. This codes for CASSRTGGTEAFF.

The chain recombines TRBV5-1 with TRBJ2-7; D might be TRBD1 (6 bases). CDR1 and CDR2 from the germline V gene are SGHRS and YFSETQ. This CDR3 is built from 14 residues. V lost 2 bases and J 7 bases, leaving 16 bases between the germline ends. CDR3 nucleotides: TGCGCCAGCAGCTTACAACTACAGGGCCTTGAGCAGTACTTC. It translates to CASSLQLQGLEQYF.

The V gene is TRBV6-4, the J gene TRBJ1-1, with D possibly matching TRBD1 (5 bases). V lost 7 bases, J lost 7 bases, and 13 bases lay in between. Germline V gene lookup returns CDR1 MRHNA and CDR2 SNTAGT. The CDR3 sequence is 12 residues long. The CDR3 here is CASTPAGGEAFF. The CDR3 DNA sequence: TGTGCCAGCACCCCGGCTGGGGGTGAAGCTTTCTTT.

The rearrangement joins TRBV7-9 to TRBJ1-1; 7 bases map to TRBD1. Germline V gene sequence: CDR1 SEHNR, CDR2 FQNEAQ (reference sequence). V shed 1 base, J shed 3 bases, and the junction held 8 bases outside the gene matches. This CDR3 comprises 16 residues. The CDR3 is CASSLVAVQGDTEAFF. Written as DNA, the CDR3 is TGTGCCAGCAGCTTAGTCGCGGTCCAGGGGGACACTGAAGCTTTCTTT.

In nucleotides, the CDR3 is TGTGCCGGAAACTCAGTGGGAGGCGGCACAGATACGCAGTATTTT. Encoded protein: CAGNSVGGGTDTQYF. The chain carries TRBV7-9 and TRBJ2-3; maybe TRBD2 (6 bases). Germline V CDR1 and CDR2: SEHNR, FQNEAQ (reference sequence). V lost 11 bases and J 1 base, leaving 19 bases between the germline ends. The CDR3 extends over 15 amino acids.

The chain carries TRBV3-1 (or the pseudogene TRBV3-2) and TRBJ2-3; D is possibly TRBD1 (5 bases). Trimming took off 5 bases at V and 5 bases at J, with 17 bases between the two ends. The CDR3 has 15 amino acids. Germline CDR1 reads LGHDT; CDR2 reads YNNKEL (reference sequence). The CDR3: CASSNRVPQGDTQYF. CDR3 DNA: TGTGCCAGCAGCAACCGGGTCCCTCAGGGAGATACGCAGTATTTT.

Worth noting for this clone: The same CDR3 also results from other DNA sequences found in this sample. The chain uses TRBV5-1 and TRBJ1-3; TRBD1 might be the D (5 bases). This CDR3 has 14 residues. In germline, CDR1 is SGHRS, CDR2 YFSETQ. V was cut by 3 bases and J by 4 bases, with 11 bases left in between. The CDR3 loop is CASSSRDRGNTIYF. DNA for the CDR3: TGCGCCAGCAGCTCCCGGGACCGCGGAAACACCATATATTTT.

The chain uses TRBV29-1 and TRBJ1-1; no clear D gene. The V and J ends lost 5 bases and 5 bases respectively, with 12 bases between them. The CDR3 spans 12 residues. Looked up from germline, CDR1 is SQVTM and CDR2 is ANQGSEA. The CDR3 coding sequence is TGCAGCGTTAATTTAGGGAGGACTGAAGCTTTCTTT. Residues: CSVNLGRTEAFF.

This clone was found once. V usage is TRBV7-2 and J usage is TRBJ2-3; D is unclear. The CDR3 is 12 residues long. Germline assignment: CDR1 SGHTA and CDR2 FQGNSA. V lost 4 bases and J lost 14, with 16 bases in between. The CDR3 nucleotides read TGTGCCAGCAGCTACCCCCCCTCCGTGGTGTATTTT. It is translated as CASSYPPSVVYF.

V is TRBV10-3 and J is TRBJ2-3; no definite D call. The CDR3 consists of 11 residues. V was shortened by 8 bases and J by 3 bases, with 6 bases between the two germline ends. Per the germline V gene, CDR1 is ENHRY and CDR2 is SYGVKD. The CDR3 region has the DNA TGTGCCATCGGCGTAACAGATACGCAGTATTTT. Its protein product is CAIGVTDTQYF.

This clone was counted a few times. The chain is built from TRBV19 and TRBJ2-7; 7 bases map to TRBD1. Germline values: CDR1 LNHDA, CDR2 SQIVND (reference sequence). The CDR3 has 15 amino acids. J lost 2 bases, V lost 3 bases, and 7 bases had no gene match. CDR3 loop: CASSISAGTAYEQYF. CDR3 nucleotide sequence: TGTGCCAGTAGTATTTCGGCCGGGACAGCCTACGAGCAGTACTTC.

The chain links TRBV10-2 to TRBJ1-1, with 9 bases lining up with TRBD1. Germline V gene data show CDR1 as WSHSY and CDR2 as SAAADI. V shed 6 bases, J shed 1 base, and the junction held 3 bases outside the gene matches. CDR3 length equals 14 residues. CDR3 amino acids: CASRAQGANTEAFF. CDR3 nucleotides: TGCGCCAGCAGGGCACAGGGGGCGAACACTGAAGCTTTCTTT.

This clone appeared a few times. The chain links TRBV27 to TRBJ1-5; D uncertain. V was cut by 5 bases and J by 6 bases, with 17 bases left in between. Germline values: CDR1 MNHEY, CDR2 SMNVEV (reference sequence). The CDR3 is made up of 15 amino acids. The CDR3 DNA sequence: TGTGCCAGCAGTCCCCTTTTGGTCGAAGGTCAGCCCCAGCATTTT. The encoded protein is CASSPLLVEGQPQHF.

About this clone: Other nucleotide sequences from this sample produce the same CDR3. Here the CDR3 reads CASSRQGMNTEAFF. In DNA, the CDR3 is TGTGCCAGCAGTCGACAGGGTATGAACACTGAAGCTTTCTTT. The V gene is TRBV2, the J gene TRBJ1-1; the match to TRBD1 covers 7 bases. CDR3 size: 14 residues. With V trimmed by 5 bases and J by 0 bases, 3 bases remained unmatched. The V gene's germline CDR1 is SNHLY and CDR2 FYNNEI. Variable domain in full (rest from reference TRBV2 and TRBJ1-1): EPEVTQTPSHQVTQMGQEVILRCVPISNHLYFYWYRQILGQKVEFLVSFYNNEISEKSEIFDDQFSVERPDGSNFTLKIRSTKLEDSAMYFCASSRQGMNTEAFFGQGTRLTVV.

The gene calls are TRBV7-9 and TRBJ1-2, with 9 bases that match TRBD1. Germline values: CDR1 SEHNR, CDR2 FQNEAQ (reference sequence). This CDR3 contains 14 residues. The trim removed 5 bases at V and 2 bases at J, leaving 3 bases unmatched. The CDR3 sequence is CASSTGQGNYGYTF. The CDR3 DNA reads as TGTGCCAGCAGCACCGGACAGGGGAACTATGGCTACACCTTC.

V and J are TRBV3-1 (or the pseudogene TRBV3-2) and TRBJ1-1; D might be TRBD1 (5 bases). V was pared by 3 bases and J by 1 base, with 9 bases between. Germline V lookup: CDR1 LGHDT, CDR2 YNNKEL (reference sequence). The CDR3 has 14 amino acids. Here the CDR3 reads CASSQGQKNTEAFF. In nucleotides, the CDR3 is TGTGCCAGCAGCCAGGGGCAGAAGAACACTGAAGCTTTCTTT.

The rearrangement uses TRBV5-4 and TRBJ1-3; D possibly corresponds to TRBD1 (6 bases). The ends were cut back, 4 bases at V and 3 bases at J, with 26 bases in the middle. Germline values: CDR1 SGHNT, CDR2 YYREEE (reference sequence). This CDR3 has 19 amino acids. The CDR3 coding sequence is TGTGCCAGCAGCCCCGAAAGGGGGTCGGCAGGGGATCGTGGAAACACCATATATTTT. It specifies CASSPERGSAGDRGNTIYF.

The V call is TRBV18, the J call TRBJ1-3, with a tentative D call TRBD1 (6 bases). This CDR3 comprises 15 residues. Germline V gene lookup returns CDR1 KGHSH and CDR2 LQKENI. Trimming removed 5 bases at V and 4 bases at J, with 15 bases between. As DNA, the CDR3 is TGTGCCAGCTCATCTAACAGGGAACAGGGAAACACCATATATTTT. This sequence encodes CASSSNREQGNTIYF.

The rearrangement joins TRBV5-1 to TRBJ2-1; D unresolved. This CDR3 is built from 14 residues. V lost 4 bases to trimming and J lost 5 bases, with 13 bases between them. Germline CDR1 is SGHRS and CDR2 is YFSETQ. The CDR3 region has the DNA TGCGCCAGCAGCCCATCCACGGACCACAATGAGCAGTTCTTC. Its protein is CASSPSTDHNEQFF.

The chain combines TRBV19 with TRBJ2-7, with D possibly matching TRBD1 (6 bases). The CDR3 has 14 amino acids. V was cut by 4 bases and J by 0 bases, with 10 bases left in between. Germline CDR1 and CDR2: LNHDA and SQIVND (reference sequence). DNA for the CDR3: TGTGCCAGTAGTACCGGGGACAACTCCTACGAGCAGTACTTC. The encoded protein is CASSTGDNSYEQYF. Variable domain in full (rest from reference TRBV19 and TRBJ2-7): DGGITQSPKYLFRKEGQNVTLSCEQNLNHDAMYWYRQDPGQGLRLIYYSQIVNDFQKGDIAEGYSVSREKKESFPLTVTSAQKNPTAFYLCASSTGDNSYEQYFGPGTRLTVT.

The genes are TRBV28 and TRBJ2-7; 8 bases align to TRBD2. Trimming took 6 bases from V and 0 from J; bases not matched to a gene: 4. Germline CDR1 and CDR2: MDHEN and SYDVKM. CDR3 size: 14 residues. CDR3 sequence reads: CASRPSGSSYEQYF. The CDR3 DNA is TGTGCCAGCAGACCCAGCGGGAGCTCCTACGAGCAGTACTTC.

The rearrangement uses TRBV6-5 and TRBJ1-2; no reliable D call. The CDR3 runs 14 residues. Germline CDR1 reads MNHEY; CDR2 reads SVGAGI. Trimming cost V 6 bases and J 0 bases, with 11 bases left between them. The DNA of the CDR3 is TGTGCCAGCAGCTCCTCGTCTACTAACTATGGCTACACCTTC. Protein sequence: CASSSSSTNYGYTF.

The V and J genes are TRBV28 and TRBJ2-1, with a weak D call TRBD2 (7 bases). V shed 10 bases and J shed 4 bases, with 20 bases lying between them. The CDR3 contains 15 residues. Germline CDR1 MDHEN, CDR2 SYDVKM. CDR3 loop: CATIPLGGGYNEQFF. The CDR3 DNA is TGTGCCACCATTCCCCTAGGGGGGGGATACAATGAGCAGTTCTTC.

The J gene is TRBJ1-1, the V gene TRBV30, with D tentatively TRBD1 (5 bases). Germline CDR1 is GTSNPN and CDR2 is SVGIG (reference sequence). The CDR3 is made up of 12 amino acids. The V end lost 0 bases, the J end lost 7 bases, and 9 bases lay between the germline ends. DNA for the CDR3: TGTGCCTGGAGTGTACGGGGCCTTGAAGCTTTCTTT. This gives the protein CAWSVRGLEAFF. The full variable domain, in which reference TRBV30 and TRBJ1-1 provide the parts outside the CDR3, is SQTIHQWPATLVQPVGSPLSLECTVEGTSNPNLYWYRQAAGRGLQLLFYSVGIGQISSEVPQNLSASRPQDRQFILSSKKLLLSDSGFYLCAWSVRGLEAFFGQGTRLTVV.

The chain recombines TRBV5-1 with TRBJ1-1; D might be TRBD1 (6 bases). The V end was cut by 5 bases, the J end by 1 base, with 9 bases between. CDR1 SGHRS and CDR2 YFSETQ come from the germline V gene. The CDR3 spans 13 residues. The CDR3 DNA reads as TGCGCCAGCAGGGGGACACCGAACACTGAAGCTTTCTTT. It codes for CASRGTPNTEAFF.

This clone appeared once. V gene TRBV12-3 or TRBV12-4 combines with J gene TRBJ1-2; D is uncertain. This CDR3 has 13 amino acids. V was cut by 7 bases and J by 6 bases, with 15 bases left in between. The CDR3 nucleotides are TGTGCCAGCACCGCCGTCTCGGGTGATGGCTACACCTTC. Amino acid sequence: CASTAVSGDGYTF.